Below, 27 T cell receptor beta chains from the same sample are listed, as sequenced in a study of blood T cells in healthy people across ages. Primers used in a second PCR of about 7 to 12 cycles were a sample-barcoded 5' primer and a J-beta primer mix. TCRdb processed the 5' RACE reads anew with MiXCR; each CDR3 protein has one entry. The sample consists of some 1.4 million distinct CDR3 sequences, approximately 40% of them appearing once. Material: blood. The receptors originated from a woman aged 18-29 years in good health.

This clonotype turned up a few times. The chain employs TRBV12-3 or TRBV12-4 and TRBJ2-5; no reliable D call. CDR3 length equals 13 residues. V lost 6 bases and J lost 2, with 10 bases in between. CDR3 nucleotide sequence: TGTGCCAGCAGCCAATACGGGCAAGAGACCCAGTACTTC. Translation gives CASSQYGQETQYF.

In this sample, this clonotype turned up a few times. The rearrangement joins TRBV20-1 to TRBJ2-3; D possibly corresponds to TRBD1 (6 bases). Trimming took off 1 base at V and 4 bases at J, with 12 bases between the two ends. Germline CDR1 is DFQATT and CDR2 is SNEGSKA (reference sequence). There are 14 residues in the CDR3. CDR3 region: CSARVQGEADTQYF. The CDR3 bases are TGCAGTGCTAGAGTACAGGGAGAAGCAGATACGCAGTATTTT.

The rearrangement uses TRBV4-2 and TRBJ1-6; weak D call: TRBD1 (5 bases). The CDR3 is 20 amino acids. V was trimmed by 5 bases and J by 0 bases, leaving 23 bases between them. The germline gives CDR1 LGHNA, CDR2 YNFKEQ. This CDR3 reads CASSAGTSGVDSSYNSPLHF. Written as DNA, the CDR3 is TGTGCCAGCAGCGCCGGGACTTCCGGCGTCGATAGCTCCTATAATTCACCCCTCCACTTT.

V usage is TRBV11-2 and J usage is TRBJ2-1; D is perhaps TRBD2 (5 bases). The ends were cut back, 1 base at V and 8 bases at J, with 9 bases in the middle. CDR1 SGHAT and CDR2 FQNNGV come from the germline V gene. The CDR3 sequence is 13 residues long. The CDR3 DNA follows: TGTGCCAGCAGCTTAGTACTAGTCGATGAGCAGTTCTTC. It yields the protein CASSLVLVDEQFF.

V gene TRBV19 combines with J gene TRBJ2-3; 9 bases fit TRBD2. The CDR3 has 16 residues. Germline loops: CDR1 LNHDA, CDR2 SQIVND (reference sequence). V lost 2 bases to trimming and J lost 3 bases; unmatched junction nucleotides: 6. The CDR3, as DNA: TGTGCCAGTAGTATATACTCTAGCGGGGCAACAGATACGCAGTATTTT. This gives the protein CASSIYSSGATDTQYF.

The chain recombines TRBV27 with TRBJ2-1; 12 bases are a match to TRBD2. Trimming cost V 5 bases and J 2 bases; bases outside gene matches: 10. Germline lookup yields CDR1 MNHEY and CDR2 SMNVEV (reference sequence). This CDR3 is built from 18 residues. The CDR3 DNA reads TGTGCCAGCAGTAAATATGGGACTAGCGGGTTCCCCTACAATGAGCAGTTCTTC. Its translation: CASSKYGTSGFPYNEQFF.

Points on this clonotype: It may be a read error: a sequence one base away is much more abundant. The rearrangement joins TRBV20-1 to TRBJ2-1; weak D call: TRBD2 (6 bases). The last part of the DNA fits TRBJ2-7 better; the J call may be wrong. Germline assignment: CDR1 DFQATT and CDR2 SNEGSKA (reference sequence). The CDR3 runs to 15 residues. The CDR3 DNA is TGCAGTGCCTTCGGCGGGGCTCTCGGGGAGAATGAGCAGTACTTC. Its protein product is CSAFGGALGENEQYF.

In regard to this clonotype: The junction shows a germline mismatch at one end, possibly a read error. The genes are TRBV3-1 and TRBJ2-1; 7 positions match TRBD2. Germline loops: CDR1 LGHDT, CDR2 YNNKEL (reference sequence). This CDR3 comprises 14 residues. Here the CDR3 reads CASRQSGTYNEQFF. DNA of the CDR3: TGTGCTAGCAGGCAGAGCGGGACCTACAATGAGCAGTTCTTC.

This clonotype was picked up a small number of times. The genes are TRBV7-9 and TRBJ1-2; D not certain. The CDR3 extends over 14 amino acids. V lost 1 base and J 4 bases, leaving 10 bases between the germline ends. Germline-derived CDR1 and CDR2 are SEHNR and FQNEAQ (reference sequence). The CDR3 DNA is TGTGCCAGCAGCTTAGGAAGGACGGGCTATGGCTACACCTTC. Residues: CASSLGRTGYGYTF.

This chain joins TRBV4-2 and TRBJ2-7; 7 nucleotides match TRBD2. The germline gives CDR1 LGHNA, CDR2 YNFKEQ. Trimming removed 6 bases from V and 3 bases from J; junction bases left unmatched: 14. The CDR3 contains 16 residues. This CDR3 is CASRRFLAGEDYEQYF. The CDR3 nucleotides are TGTGCCAGCAGACGATTTTTGGCGGGAGAGGACTACGAGCAGTACTTC.

The rearrangement uses TRBV4-1 and TRBJ2-7; 8 nucleotides match TRBD2. Trimming took 3 bases from V and 0 from J; bases not matched to a gene: 4. This CDR3 is built from 15 residues. Germline V gene lookup returns CDR1 MGHRA and CDR2 YSYEKL. CDR3 DNA sequence: TGCGCCAGCAGCCACGATAGCGGGATCTCCTACGAGCAGTACTTC. Protein product: CASSHDSGISYEQYF.

The V and J genes are TRBV27 and TRBJ1-2; possible D gene TRBD1, 5 bases. Germline assignment: CDR1 MNHEY and CDR2 SMNVEV (reference sequence). V shed 2 bases and J shed 1 base, with 8 bases lying between them. The CDR3 loop spans 14 amino acids. The CDR3 loop is CASSLTGRNYGYTF. The CDR3, as DNA: TGTGCCAGCAGTTTAACGGGACGTAACTATGGCTACACCTTC.

The rearrangement uses TRBV28 and TRBJ2-1; 7 nucleotides match TRBD2. The CDR3 spans 16 residues. Trimming cost V 5 bases and J 4 bases; bases outside gene matches: 11. Germline assignment: CDR1 MDHEN and CDR2 SYDVKM. The CDR3 is CASSGLIAGMYNEQFF. The DNA of the CDR3 is TGTGCCAGCAGTGGGCTAATAGCGGGCATGTACAATGAGCAGTTCTTC. The whole variable domain, remainder taken from reference TRBV28 and TRBJ2-1, is DVKVTQSSRYLVKRTGEKVFLECVQDMDHENMFWYRQDPGLGLRLIYFSYDVKMKEKGDIPEGYSVSREKKERFSLILESASTNQTSMYLCASSGLIAGMYNEQFFGPGTRLTVL.

This clonotype showed up just once. The V and J genes are TRBV20-1 and TRBJ2-1; maybe TRBD2 (5 bases). Deletions cut 1 base from V and 13 bases from J, with 17 bases between. The germline gives CDR1 DFQATT, CDR2 SNEGSKA (reference sequence). The CDR3 runs 13 residues. This CDR3 is CSARGVTTETQFF. The CDR3 DNA is TGCAGTGCTAGAGGAGTGACTACAGAGACCCAGTTCTTC.

The V and J genes are TRBV2 and TRBJ2-6; maybe TRBD1 (6 bases). Germline CDR1 reads SNHLY; CDR2 reads FYNNEI. The CDR3 runs to 17 residues. V was cut by 8 bases and J by 0 bases, with 17 bases left in between. CDR3 nucleotides: TGTGCCAGCGGTGGGGACACCACTATCTCTGGGGCCAACGTCCTGACTTTC. The encoded protein is CASGGDTTISGANVLTF.

This clonotype was found a few times. The gene calls are TRBV4-1 and TRBJ1-6; D remains unclear. V lost 6 bases and J 0 bases, leaving 12 bases between the germline ends. The CDR3 is 16 amino acids. Germline CDR1 reads MGHRA; CDR2 reads YSYEKL. The CDR3 sequence is CASRISKSSYNSPLHF. The CDR3, as DNA: TGCGCCAGCAGGATTAGCAAGAGCTCCTATAATTCACCCCTCCACTTT.

The chain couples TRBV6-1 to TRBJ2-4; D is perhaps TRBD1 (5 bases). The CDR3 is 15 residues long. Trimming pared 6 bases from V and 5 bases from J, leaving 17 bases between. Germline CDR1 and CDR2: MNHNS and SASEGT. The CDR3 is CASRGGQGAQNIQYF. The CDR3 DNA reads TGTGCCAGCAGGGGTGGGCAGGGTGCCCAAAACATTCAGTACTTC.

This clonotype was seen more than once but under ten times. V and J are TRBV20-1 and TRBJ2-5; D may be TRBD1 (7 bases). This CDR3 is 15 amino acids long. CDR1 and CDR2 (germline): DFQATT, SNEGSKA (reference sequence). V lost 3 bases and J 2 bases, leaving 16 bases between the germline ends. Written as DNA, the CDR3 is TGCAGTGCTAGGGAAAGATCAGGGGGGCAAGAGACCCAGTACTTC. Translated: CSARERSGGQETQYF.

This clonotype was found a few times. The chain couples TRBV4-1 to TRBJ2-7; weak D call: TRBD2 (6 bases). V lost 0 bases to trimming and J lost 4 bases, with 19 bases between them. There are 17 residues in the CDR3. Germline V CDR1 and CDR2: MGHRA, YSYEKL. In DNA form, the CDR3 reads TGCGCCAGCAGCCAAGATAGCAGATCCGGGACTTCATACGAGCAGTACTTC. Its protein product is CASSQDSRSGTSYEQYF.

In this sample, this clonotype turned up a few times. The chain combines TRBV28 with TRBJ1-2; no clear D. The CDR3 spans 17 residues. The germline V gene has CDR1 MDHEN and CDR2 SYDVKM. Trimming stripped 1 base from V and 6 bases from J, with 21 bases between. The CDR3: CASSLYSSLEQDNGYTF. The CDR3 bases are TGTGCCAGCAGTTTATATTCGTCGTTGGAGCAGGATAATGGCTACACCTTC.

This clonotype has a handful of counts. The gene calls are TRBV10-3 and TRBJ1-4; D may be TRBD1 (5 bases). Germline loops: CDR1 ENHRY, CDR2 SYGVKD. The CDR3 consists of 13 residues. V dropped 2 bases and J dropped 13 bases, with 14 bases sitting between them. The CDR3 sequence: CAISEQPGDRLFF. CDR3 sequence (DNA): TGTGCCATCAGTGAGCAACCGGGGGATAGACTGTTTTTT.

Regarding this clonotype: One junction end does not reproduce the germline sequence, and a read error may be involved. The gene calls are TRBV7-9 and TRBJ1-2; TRBD1 is a possible D gene (5 bases). The V gene's germline CDR1 is SEHNR and CDR2 FQNEAQ (reference sequence). This CDR3 contains 13 residues. CDR3 sequence: CGSSPRQFYGYTF. In DNA form, the CDR3 reads TGTGGCAGCAGCCCCCGACAGTTTTATGGCTACACCTTC.

This sequence joins TRBV12-3 or TRBV12-4 and TRBJ2-3, with 9 bases aligning to TRBD2. V lost 8 bases, J lost 6 bases, and 15 bases stayed unmatched. The CDR3 extends over 16 amino acids. The CDR3 is CASGQGRSGGPDTQYF. The CDR3, as DNA: TGTGCCAGCGGCCAGGGGAGGAGCGGGGGGCCCGATACGCAGTATTTT.

There are a few counts of this clonotype. This chain links TRBV29-1 with TRBJ2-5; D may be TRBD2 (5 bases). CDR3 length: 14 amino acids. V dropped 6 bases and J dropped 2 bases, with 16 bases sitting between them. Per germline, CDR1 SQVTM and CDR2 ANQGSEA. CDR3 region: CSVGLLLLQETQYF. Here the CDR3 DNA reads TGCAGCGTCGGACTCTTACTACTTCAAGAGACCCAGTACTTC.

This clonotype was detected only once. Germline is not matched at one junction end, which may reflect a read error. The J gene is TRBJ1-5, the V gene TRBV7-2; a possible D gene is TRBD1 (6 bases). CDR3 length: 15 amino acids. Germline lookup yields CDR1 SGHTA and CDR2 FQGNSA. In DNA, the CDR3 is TGTGCCCGCAGCTTATCCCGGGACACAAATCAGCCCCAGCATTTT. Protein: CARSLSRDTNQPQHF.

A few counts support this clonotype. The V gene is TRBV2, the J gene TRBJ2-1; 9 bases fit TRBD2. The germline gives CDR1 SNHLY, CDR2 FYNNEI. V shed 5 bases, J shed 0 bases, and the junction held 11 bases outside the gene matches. The CDR3 spans 18 residues. CDR3 coding DNA: TGTGCCAGCAGTAGGCTAGCGGGAACACAAAGCTCCTACAATGAGCAGTTCTTC. This encodes CASSRLAGTQSSYNEQFF.

This clonotype was picked up many times. The chain combines TRBV29-1 with TRBJ2-5, with TRBD1 as a possible D gene (6 bases). CDR3 length: 12 residues. Trimming cost V 8 bases and J 5 bases, with 15 bases left between them. Germline CDR1 and CDR2: SQVTM and ANQGSEA. As DNA, the CDR3 is TGCAGCTCCGTCCAGGGGCCGGAGACCCAGTACTTC. It yields the protein CSSVQGPETQYF.